This TCR beta chain is drawn from a study of blood T cell repertoires in COVID-19 (dated by TCRdb to between 2020 and 2021). Regarding the complete study: Samples covering the acute and convalescent phases of COVID-19 were provided by collaborators in the United States, Italy and Spain. The prospective study material was composed of cDNA or gDNA derived from T cells, B-cell-depleted T cells, or PBMCs. The dataset comprised deeply sampled blood TCRbeta repertoires from subjects exposed to, actively infected with, or recovered from COVID-19. A freely available public database, intended as a resource for researchers studying the immune response to SARS-CoV-2, is where the repertoires were released. Samples were obtained from the ongoing ImmuneRACE study (first 160 participants) and from roughly 1,300 subjects provided by 6 global collaborators. Nearly every sample came with metadata listing a de-identified subject ID, COVID-19 status, age in years and sex. Where available, HLA class I and class II types were obtained from metadata supplied by the sample provider rather than from assay-based typing.

Points the paper makes about the study in general: The amount of clinical and demographic metadata varied by source and participant and was provided uncurated.

Via the germline V gene (reference sequence), CDR1 is LGHDT and CDR2 YNNKEL. V and J are truncated by 3 bases and 0 bases respectively, leaving an intervening sequence of 9 bases. Taken from cysteine to phenylalanine, the CDR3 has 15 residues. CDR3 DNA is the only sequence kept; it has 45 bases, read in frame from the first base. Whole blood was collected in K2EDTA tubes by collaborating institutions according to the institutions' own protocols. For TCRbeta analysis, collaborators shipped samples as frozen whole blood, isolated PBMCs, or DNA extracted from either of those sample types. TCRbeta CDR3 regions were amplified from genomic DNA by means of the immunoSEQ Assay, a bias-controlled multiplex PCR. Under the source paper's analysis protocol: Within the assay, amplification of reference gene primers was used to estimate how many nucleated cells each sample contained. To quantify the absolute abundance of each unique TCRbeta CDR3 rearrangement, sequence reads were collapsed and filtered. For each sample, productive Simpson clonality was calculated as the square root of Simpson's diversity index across productive rearrangements. The immuneACCESS repertoire file appears here via TCRdb, limited to in-frame rearrangements. These files lack a portion of the clones; in checked studies, under half of the deficit traces to unresolved V genes, and the cause of the others is not known. The V and J calls and clone size were taken over from that table, and D and trimming were inferred from the DNA. In this sample the table shows just under 90,000 clones, over 90% of which occur a single time. The ten largest clonotypes hold 1.5% to 2% of the sample.

Comments on this clone: Which antigen it targets is not known. No much larger clone is present one base from it, and per-base qualities are unavailable.

Recombination connected TRBV3-1 (or the pseudogene TRBV3-2) to TRBJ2-1; the D gene is perhaps TRBD2, on 5 matching bases. The origin of this receptor is a man between 60 and 75 years old with acute or convalescent COVID-19. Sequenced input: peripheral blood. The CDR3 amino acid sequence is: CASSQTRDSYNEQFF. The nucleotide sequence is TGTGCCAGCAGCCAGACTCGGGACTCCTACAATGAGCAGTTCTTC.